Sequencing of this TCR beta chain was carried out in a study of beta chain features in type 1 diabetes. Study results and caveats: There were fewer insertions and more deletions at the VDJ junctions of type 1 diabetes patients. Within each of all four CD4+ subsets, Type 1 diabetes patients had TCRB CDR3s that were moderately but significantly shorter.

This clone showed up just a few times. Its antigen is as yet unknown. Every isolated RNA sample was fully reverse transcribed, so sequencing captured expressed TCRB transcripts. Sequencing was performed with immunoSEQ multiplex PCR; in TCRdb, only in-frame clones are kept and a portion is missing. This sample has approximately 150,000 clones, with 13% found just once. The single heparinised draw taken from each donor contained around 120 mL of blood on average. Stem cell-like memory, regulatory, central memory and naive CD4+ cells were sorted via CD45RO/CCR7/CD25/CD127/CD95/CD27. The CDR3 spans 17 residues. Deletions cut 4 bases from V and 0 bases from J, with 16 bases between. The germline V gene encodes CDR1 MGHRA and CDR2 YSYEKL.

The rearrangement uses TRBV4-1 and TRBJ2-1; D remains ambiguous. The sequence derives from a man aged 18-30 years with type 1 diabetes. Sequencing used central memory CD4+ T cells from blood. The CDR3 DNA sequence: TGCGCCAGCAGCCTAGGAACACACTTTAGCTCCTACAATGAGCAGTTCTTC. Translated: CASSLGTHFSSYNEQFF.